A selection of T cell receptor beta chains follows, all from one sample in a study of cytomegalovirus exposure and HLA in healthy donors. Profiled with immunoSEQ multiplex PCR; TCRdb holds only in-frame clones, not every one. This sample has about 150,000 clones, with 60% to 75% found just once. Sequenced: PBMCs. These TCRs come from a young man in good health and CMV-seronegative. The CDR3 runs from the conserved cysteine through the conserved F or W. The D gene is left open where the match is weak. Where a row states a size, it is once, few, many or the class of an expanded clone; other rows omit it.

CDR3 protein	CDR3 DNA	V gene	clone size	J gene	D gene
CASSTGTGGQNYGYTF	TGTGCCAGCAGCACCGGGACAGGGGGGCAAAACTATGGCTACACCTTC	TRBV5-4	few	TRBJ1-2	TRBD1
CASSYSAGFNQPQHF	TGTGCCAGCAGTTACTCAGCGGGGTTCAATCAGCCCCAGCATTTT	TRBV6-6	NA	TRBJ1-5	NA
CASSEGKGNEKLFF	TGTGCCAGCAGTGAAGGGAAGGGGAACGAAAAACTGTTTTTT	TRBV25-1	NA	TRBJ1-4	NA
CASSEPGGEQFF	TGCGCCAGCAGCGAACCGGGTGGTGAGCAGTTCTTC	TRBV5-1	NA	TRBJ2-1	NA
CASSLGDRVWDTDTQYF	TGTGCCAGCAGTTTAGGGGACAGGGTATGGGACACAGATACGCAGTATTTT	TRBV27	NA	TRBJ2-3	TRBD1
CASSSTGGETQYF	TGTGCCAGCAGTTCGACAGGGGGAGAGACCCAGTACTTC	TRBV27	NA	TRBJ2-5	TRBD1
CASSFSRVDAETQYF	TGTGCCAGCAGTTTCTCGAGGGTGGATGCAGAGACCCAGTACTTC	TRBV28	NA	TRBJ2-5	NA
CASSVEGVYSGANVLTF	TGTGCCAGCAGCGTCGAGGGTGTGTACTCTGGGGCCAACGTCCTGACTTTC	TRBV9	few	TRBJ2-6	NA
CASSEVMAGDLNTEAFF	TGTGCCAGCAGTGAAGTAATGGCAGGGGACCTGAACACTGAAGCTTTCTTT	TRBV6-1	few	TRBJ1-1	NA
CASTPGFGRPGTEAFF	TGTGCCAGCACACCAGGGTTTGGTAGGCCAGGCACTGAAGCTTTCTTT	TRBV5-6	NA	TRBJ1-1	NA
CASSYRQGNNSPLHF	TGTGCCAGCAGTTATCGACAGGGGAACAATTCACCCCTCCACTTT	TRBV6-5	NA	TRBJ1-6	TRBD1
CASSQDQSYNSPLHF	TGCGCCAGCAGCCAAGACCAATCCTATAATTCACCCCTCCACTTT	TRBV4-1	few	TRBJ1-6	NA
CASSPDRGNTIYF	TGTGCCAGCTCACCAGACAGGGGAAACACCATATATTTT	TRBV18	few	TRBJ1-3	NA